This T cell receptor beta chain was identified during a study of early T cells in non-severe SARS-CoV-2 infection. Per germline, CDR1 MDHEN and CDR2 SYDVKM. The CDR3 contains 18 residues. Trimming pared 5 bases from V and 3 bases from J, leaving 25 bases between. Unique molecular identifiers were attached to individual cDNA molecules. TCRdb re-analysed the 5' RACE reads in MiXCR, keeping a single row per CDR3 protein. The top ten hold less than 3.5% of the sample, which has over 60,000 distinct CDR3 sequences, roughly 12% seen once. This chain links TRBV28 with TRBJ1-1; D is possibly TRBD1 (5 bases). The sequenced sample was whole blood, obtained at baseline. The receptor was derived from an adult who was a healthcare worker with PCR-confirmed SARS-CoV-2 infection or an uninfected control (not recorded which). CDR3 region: CASSPLRGPKVGDTEAFF. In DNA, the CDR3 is TGTGCCAGCAGTCCACTCCGCGGCCCAAAGGTGGGGGACACTGAAGCTTTCTTT.